This T cell receptor (beta chain) was recovered during a study of blood T cell repertoires in COVID-19. As for the study in general: PBMCs, B-cell-depleted T cells, or T cells provided the cDNA or gDNA that made up the material.

The CDR3 is made up of 16 amino acids. CDR1 and CDR2 from the germline V gene are SGHDN and FVKESK. V shed 2 bases, J shed 0 bases, and the junction held 6 bases outside the gene matches. Source study methods: Amplification of reference gene primers was used by the study to estimate nucleated cell counts. This table comes from immunoSEQ multiplex PCR, and its TCRdb copy is limited to in-frame clones, with some not included. Clone size and V and J calls were adopted from that table, with D and trimming inferred from the DNA. Of a few hundred thousand clones listed, 90% are singletons. Across 24 US areas, participants ranged in age from about 18 to 90 years. Cohort allocation depended upon clinical history that participants reported.

The sequenced material came from PBMCs or T cells enriched from blood (not recorded which). V is TRBV14 and J is TRBJ1-1; 7 bases are shared with TRBD1. The sequence was obtained from a woman aged 18-29 years with acute COVID-19. The CDR3 nucleotides are TGTGCCAGCAGCCAACCAACCGGGACAGTGAACACTGAAGCTTTCTTT. It translates to CASSQPTGTVNTEAFF.